Listed below are T cell receptor beta chains from one sample, sequenced in a study of T cell responses to AZD1222 COVID-19 vaccine. TCRdb's table, derived via immunoSEQ multiplex PCR, lists solely in-frame clones and lacks some. The data contain 85,000 or so clones, about nine tenths of them singletons. This sample comprised peripheral blood, obtained 28 days after the second AZD1222 dose. These receptors all stem from an adult who received the AZD1222 COVID-19 vaccine. The CDR3 runs from the conserved cysteine through the conserved F or W. The D gene is left open where the match is weak. Rows give clone size only sometimes, using once, few, many, or a class for an expanded clone.

.	TRBV18	TRBJ2-7	.	TGTGCCAGCTCACCTTCTTCACGCCCCTCCGACGAGCAGTACTTC	CASSPSSRPSDEQYF
.	TRBV3-1/TRBV3-2	TRBJ1-5	.	TGTGCCAGCAGCCTCGACCCGGGGATGGGCCAGCCCCAGCATTTT	CASSLDPGMGQPQHF
.	TRBV29-1	TRBJ2-5	.	TGCAGCGTTGAATTCCCCGCAGAGACCCAGTACTTC	CSVEFPAETQYF
.	TRBV5-4	TRBJ2-2	.	TGTGCCAGCAGCCGAGACACCGGGGAGCTGTTTTTT	CASSRDTGELFF
.	TRBV5-1	TRBJ2-3	.	TGCGCCAGCAGCTTTCTAGCCCCAGATACGCAGTATTTT	CASSFLAPDTQYF
TRBD1	TRBV27	TRBJ1-4	.	TGTGCCAGCAGTATTTACAGGGGAACTAATGAAAAACTGTTTTTT	CASSIYRGTNEKLFF
.	TRBV11-3	TRBJ1-1	.	TGTGCCAGCAGCTTATCCACCCTGAACACTGAAGCTTTCTTT	CASSLSTLNTEAFF
TRBD1	TRBV11-3	TRBJ1-5	.	TGTGCCAGCAGCTTAGGTACAGGGGGCAGTCAGCCCCAGCATTTT	CASSLGTGGSQPQHF
.	TRBV3-1/TRBV3-2	TRBJ1-2	once	TGTGCCAGCAGCCAAGGGGGAGTGGGGATTGGCTACACCTTC	CASSQGGVGIGYTF
.	TRBV7-9	TRBJ2-3	.	TGTGCCAGCAGGAGACTGGCAGATACGCAGTATTTT	CASRRLADTQYF
.	TRBV28	TRBJ1-5	.	TGTGCCAGCAGTCGAGGGGGGTCGAGCAATCAGCCCCAGCATTTT	CASSRGGSSNQPQHF
.	TRBV3-1/TRBV3-2	TRBJ2-1	.	TGTGCCAGCAGCCAAGAGCCGCCGTACAATGAGCAGTTCTTC	CASSQEPPYNEQFF
TRBD1	TRBV3-1/TRBV3-2	TRBJ1-1	once	TGTGCCAGCAGACGAGGGACAGCAGCTTTCTTT	CASRRGTAAFF